This TCR beta chain was sequenced during a study of human T cells and chemical hapten exposure. The study used a library that attached unique molecular identifiers to individual cDNA molecules. MiXCR, applied by TCRdb to the RACE reads, yields one record per CDR3 protein. The sample consists of 180,000 or so distinct CDR3 sequences, 20% to 25% of them appearing once. This clonotype was seen more than once but under ten times. The CDR3 runs 14 residues. Trimming took off 0 bases at V and 3 bases at J, with 8 bases between the two ends. Per germline, CDR1 SEHNR and CDR2 FQNEAQ (reference sequence). This sample's time point: patch test 1, 2 weeks after DPC sensitization. Noted treatment: therapeutic diphenylcyclopropenone sensitization with weekly scalp DPC.

The TCR comes from a woman in her 50s with alopecia areata. Some clones in this sample may be carry-over from other donors' samples. Sample: whole blood, taken in connection with sensitization to the hapten diphenylcyclopropenone (DPC). This chain uses TRBV7-9 with TRBJ1-1; no clear D. CDR3 protein: CASSLAAGDTEAFF. CDR3 coding DNA: TGTGCCAGCAGCTTAGCCGCGGGTGACACTGAAGCTTTCTTT. Combining the CDR3 with reference TRBV7-9 and TRBJ1-1 gives the whole variable domain DTGVSQNPRHKITKRGQNVTFRCDPISEHNRLYWYRQTLGQGPEFLTYFQNEAQLEKSRLLSDRFSAERPKGSFSTLEIQRTEQGDSAMYLCASSLAAGDTEAFFGQGTRLTVV.